Each of the 21 T cell receptor beta chains below was sequenced from the same sample in a study of beta chain features in type 1 diabetes. Whole-study findings and limits: TCRB CDR3 length was moderately but significantly reduced in all four CD4+ subsets of Type 1 diabetes patients.

The authors reverse transcribed all of the isolated RNA, so sequencing captured expressed TCRB transcripts. The table came from immunoSEQ multiplex PCR; TCRdb's copy has only in-frame clones and leaves some out. Here the sample spans 640,000 or so clones, around an eighth being singletons. Which antigens these TCRs recognize remains unknown. Sequenced input: naive CD4+ T cells from blood. These receptors were collected from a man younger than 35 with type 1 diabetes.

This chain uses TRBV2 with TRBJ2-5; unclear D gene. Germline V gene lookup returns CDR1 SNHLY and CDR2 FYNNEI. Between the trimmed V and J ends, which lost 8 bases and 4 bases, there was a span of 8 bases. The CDR3 loop spans 11 amino acids. The CDR3 reads CASVRLETQYF. Here the CDR3 DNA reads TGTGCCAGCGTGCGGCTAGAGACCCAGTACTTC.

This clone was found a few times. The chain is built from TRBV5-1 and TRBJ2-6; TRBD1 agrees at 7 bases. The V and J ends lost 1 base and 0 bases, in that order; junction bases with no gene match: 4. The CDR3 loop spans 17 amino acids. Germline V lookup: CDR1 SGHRS, CDR2 YFSETQ. The CDR3 region is CASSLFGQASGANVLTF. CDR3 DNA sequence: TGCGCCAGCAGCTTGTTCGGACAGGCCTCTGGGGCCAACGTCCTGACTTTC.

The chain couples TRBV9 to TRBJ2-1; 8 nucleotides match TRBD2. The CDR3 has 17 amino acids. In germline, CDR1 is SGDLS, CDR2 YYNGEE. The J segment lost 4 bases and the V segment lost 0 bases, leaving 9 bases of the junction unmatched. The CDR3 here is CASSVASSSGGYNEQFF. CDR3 DNA: TGTGCCAGCAGCGTAGCTTCTTCGAGCGGGGGTTACAATGAGCAGTTCTTC.

This clone has more than one count but fewer than ten. The chain carries TRBV9 and TRBJ2-7, with 7 bases identical to TRBD1. The V segment lost 0 bases and the J segment 6 bases; nucleotides outside the gene matches: 9. The CDR3 covers 15 residues. CDR1 is SGDLS and CDR2 is YYNGEE in the germline V gene. The CDR3: CASSVALGGIREQYF. CDR3 DNA sequence: TGTGCCAGCAGCGTAGCTTTAGGGGGCATACGCGAGCAGTACTTC.

As to this clone: The sample holds other DNA sequences that translate to the same CDR3. The J gene is TRBJ2-7, the V gene TRBV25-1; no firm D call. Trimming cost V 4 bases and J 0 bases, with 7 bases left between them. Germline V gives CDR1 MGHDK, CDR2 SYGVNS. There are 13 residues in the CDR3. DNA for the CDR3: TGTGCCAGCAGTGTAACGGGCTCCTACGAGCAGTACTTC. It yields the protein CASSVTGSYEQYF.

This clone turned up a few times. The same CDR3 is also encoded by other DNA sequences in this sample. The rearrangement links TRBV5-1 to TRBJ2-3; D is unclear. The CDR3 is 12 amino acids. Germline CDR1 SGHRS, CDR2 YFSETQ. Trimming shortened V by 4 bases and J by 2 bases, and 5 bases separated the two germline ends. The CDR3 loop is CASSGSTDTQYF. In DNA, the CDR3 is TGCGCCAGCAGCGGCTCCACAGATACGCAGTATTTT.

This clone was seen only a few times. The chain couples TRBV20-1 to TRBJ2-1; D not resolved. Germline-derived CDR1 and CDR2 are DFQATT and SNEGSKA (reference sequence). CDR3 length: 9 residues. V was clipped by 3 bases and J by 9 bases, with 3 bases between them. CDR3: CSASREQFF. DNA of the CDR3: TGCAGTGCTAGTCGTGAGCAGTTCTTC.

The V gene is TRBV29-1, the J gene TRBJ2-3, with a tentative D call TRBD1 (7 bases). The V gene lost 7 bases and the J gene lost 7 bases, with 18 bases spanning the gap. This CDR3 has 13 residues. Per the germline V gene, CDR1 is SQVTM and CDR2 is ANQGSEA. CDR3 loop: CSAGGTGVYTQYF. In nucleotides, the CDR3 is TGCAGCGCCGGGGGAACAGGGGTGTATACGCAGTATTTT.

The V and J genes are TRBV4-2 and TRBJ1-2; no firm D call. Trimming took off 0 bases at V and 5 bases at J, with 13 bases between the two ends. The germline V gene has CDR1 LGHNA and CDR2 YNFKEQ. The CDR3 runs 15 residues. The CDR3 sequence is CASSQDLGQAYGYTF. The DNA for the CDR3 is TGTGCCAGCAGCCAAGACTTAGGGCAGGCTTATGGCTACACCTTC.

Only a few counts were recorded for this clone. The CDR3 DNA sequence: TGCGCCAGCAGCTTGGTCGGTTGGGGACAGGCCTACGAGCAGTACTTC. As protein: CASSLVGWGQAYEQYF. V is TRBV5-1 and J is TRBJ2-7; 8 bases line up with TRBD1. The junction had 7 bases not matched to a gene; V was cut back by 0 bases and J by 2 bases. Looked up from germline, CDR1 is SGHRS and CDR2 is YFSETQ. The CDR3 loop spans 16 amino acids.

As to this clone: The sample contains more than one DNA sequence encoding this CDR3. The rearrangement joins TRBV5-6 to TRBJ2-1, with 9 bases fitting TRBD1. CDR1 is SGHDT, CDR2 YYEEEE, per germline. V lost 4 bases and J lost 8; bases outside the gene matches: 4. This CDR3 comprises 13 residues. CDR3 sequence reads: CASSLDRGDEQFF. The CDR3 nucleotides read TGTGCCAGCAGCCTAGACAGGGGGGATGAGCAGTTCTTC.

This chain connects TRBV6-4 to TRBJ1-2; tentatively, D is TRBD1 (5 bases). Trimming cost V 4 bases and J 4 bases, with 7 bases left between them. The CDR3 is 12 amino acids. Germline assignment: CDR1 MRHNA and CDR2 SNTAGT. The CDR3 DNA is TGTGCCAGCAGTGGACAGATCTATGGCTACACCTTC. Translated: CASSGQIYGYTF.

The chain recombines TRBV13 with TRBJ2-6; TRBD1 might be the D (5 bases). Germline V gives CDR1 PRHDT, CDR2 FYEKMQ (reference sequence). V lost 8 bases and J 0 bases, leaving 8 bases between the germline ends. This CDR3 spans 14 amino acids. The CDR3 reads CASRQTSGANVLTF. The CDR3 DNA follows: TGTGCCAGCCGACAGACCTCTGGGGCCAACGTCCTGACTTTC.

The chain couples TRBV6-6 to TRBJ2-7; D remains ambiguous. The V end lost 6 bases, the J end lost 0 bases, and 15 bases lay between the germline ends. The CDR3 sequence is 15 residues long. The germline V gene encodes CDR1 MNHNY and CDR2 SVGAGI (reference sequence). The CDR3 DNA reads as TGTGCCAGCAGCTCTTCTAGACCCAGCTCCTACGAGCAGTACTTC. It specifies CASSSSRPSSYEQYF.

Comment on this clone: The identical CDR3 is also encoded by other nucleotide sequences in the sample. The V and J genes are TRBV7-2 and TRBJ2-7; D remains unclear. The V gene's germline CDR1 is SGHTA and CDR2 FQGNSA. The CDR3 is made up of 13 amino acids. V shed 4 bases and J shed 0 bases, with 7 bases lying between them. The CDR3 reads CASSSPSSYEQYF. For the CDR3, the DNA is TGTGCCAGCAGCTCCCCCAGCTCCTACGAGCAGTACTTC.

This clone was detected a few times. The V gene is TRBV9, the J gene TRBJ2-1; no clear D gene. V gave up 5 bases and J gave up 2 bases, with 8 bases separating them. CDR3 size: 13 residues. Germline CDR1 SGDLS, CDR2 YYNGEE. CDR3 DNA: TGTGCCAGCAGTCCCGGAACCTACAATGAGCAGTTCTTC. Translated, it gives CASSPGTYNEQFF. Combining the CDR3 with reference TRBV9 and TRBJ2-1 gives the whole variable domain DSGVTQTPKHLITATGQRVTLRCSPRSGDLSVYWYQQSLDQGLQFLIQYYNGEERAKGNILERFSAQQFPDLHSELNLSSLELGDSALYFCASSPGTYNEQFFGPGTRLTVL.

This chain connects TRBV7-2 to TRBJ2-1; 8 bases agree with TRBD2. The CDR3 is made up of 17 amino acids. Trimming took 1 base from V and 0 from J; bases not matched to a gene: 5. Germline V CDR1 and CDR2: SGHTA, FQGNSA. The CDR3 spells CASSLGLASSSYNEQFF. CDR3 DNA: TGTGCCAGCAGCTTAGGACTAGCGTCGAGCTCCTACAATGAGCAGTTCTTC.

The sample holds a few counts of this clone. CDR3 DNA: TGTGCCACCTCGACCGGCGGACTACGGGGCTACACCTTC. Residues: CATSTGGLRGYTF. The chain has TRBV2 and TRBJ1-2; D is unclear. The germline V and J ends were trimmed by 10 bases and 8 bases, with 20 bases remaining between them. There are 13 residues in the CDR3. Germline loops: CDR1 SNHLY, CDR2 FYNNEI.

The J gene is TRBJ2-6, the V gene TRBV7-9; TRBD1 aligns across 9 bases. Germline CDR1 is SEHNR and CDR2 is FQNEAQ (reference sequence). Losses at the gene ends were 0 bases for V and 2 bases for J; bases not matched to a gene: 8. The CDR3 is 19 residues long. The CDR3 DNA reads TGTGCCAGCAGCTTAGCCCTACAATACAGGGGGCCTGGGGCCAACGTCCTGACTTTC. Translated, it gives CASSLALQYRGPGANVLTF.

The chain couples TRBV13 to TRBJ1-1; D not resolved. CDR1 and CDR2 from the germline V gene are PRHDT and FYEKMQ (reference sequence). The V end was cut by 5 bases, the J end by 11 bases, with 24 bases between. This CDR3 contains 15 residues. CDR3 amino acids: CASSKGRPILLGAFF. The CDR3 nucleotides read TGTGCCAGCAGCAAAGGGCGACCAATTCTCCTGGGGGCTTTCTTT.

The chain couples TRBV20-1 to TRBJ2-1; unclear D gene. The CDR3 length is 11 residues. Germline CDR1 DFQATT, CDR2 SNEGSKA (reference sequence). V shed 7 bases and J shed 3 bases, with 7 bases lying between them. The CDR3 here is CSGRFYNEQFF. As DNA, the CDR3 is TGCAGTGGAAGATTCTACAATGAGCAGTTCTTC.